The rows below give T cell receptor beta chains drawn from one sample of a study of Graves' ophthalmopathy and Graves' hyperthyroidism. TCRdb processed the multiplex PCR reads anew with MiXCR; each CDR3 protein has one entry. Here the sample spans 300,000 or so distinct CDR3 sequences, roughly 15% being singletons. The sequencing sample was made of peripheral blood. The origin of the receptors is an adult man with Graves' ophthalmopathy. The CDR3 runs from the conserved cysteine through the conserved F or W. The D gene is left open where the match is weak. Not every row has a clone size; where given, it reads once, few, many or a size class.

d_gene	v_gene	j_gene	abundance	CDR3nt	CDR3aa
.	TRBV12-3/TRBV12-4	TRBJ2-7	many	TGTGCCAGCAGTTTAGGGCAGGCCGCCTACGAGCAGTACTTC	CASSLGQAAYEQYF
.	TRBV6-1	TRBJ2-5	many	TGTGCCAGCAGTGAAGACCCCGGGAAAAAGACCCAGTACTTC	CASSEDPGKKTQYF
TRBD2	TRBV6-1	TRBJ2-7	.	TGTGCCAGCACCCCCCTAGCGGGGTCCTACGAGCAGTACTTC	CASTPLAGSYEQYF
.	TRBV12-3/TRBV12-4	TRBJ1-1	many	TGTGCCAGCAACAACCGGGACCCAGCACCCCCCGCTGAAGCTTTCTTT	CASNNRDPAPPAEAFF
TRBD2	TRBV5-1	TRBJ2-2	many	TGCGCCAGCAGCTTGGCCGAAACTAGCGGGAATTACGGGGAGCTGTTTTTT	CASSLAETSGNYGELFF
.	TRBV12-3/TRBV12-4	TRBJ1-1	many	TGTGCCAGCAGACTGACAGTGAACACTGAAGCTTTCTTT	CASRLTVNTEAFF
.	TRBV28	TRBJ2-6	.	TGTGCCAGCAGCACGTCAGGGGCCTCTTGGGCCAACGTCCTGACTTTC	CASSTSGASWANVLTF
TRBD1	TRBV5-1	TRBJ1-2	.	TGCGCCAGCAGCTTGGAGACAGGGGGTAACCATGGCTACACCTTC	CASSLETGGNHGYTF
TRBD2	TRBV7-2	TRBJ2-5	many	TGTGCCAGCAGCTCCCCCGACGGACTAGCGGGAGCTCGAGGAGAGACCCAGTACTTC	CASSSPDGLAGARGETQYF
TRBD1	TRBV12-3/TRBV12-4	TRBJ1-6	many	TGTGCCAGCAGTTTAAGGGACAGTAGTTCACCCCTCCACTTT	CASSLRDSSSPLHF
TRBD1	TRBV6-1	TRBJ1-1	many	TGTGCCAGCAGTCCGGGACAGGGGGCGTCGGACACTGAAGCTTTCTTT	CASSPGQGASDTEAFF
TRBD1	TRBV28	TRBJ1-2	few	TGTGCCAGCAGTTTACAGGGACAGCCCTATGGCTACACCTTC	CASSLQGQPYGYTF
.	TRBV30	TRBJ1-6	many	TGTGCCTGGAGTGTAAATTCACCCCTCCACTTT	CAWSVNSPLHF
TRBD2	TRBV6-2/TRBV6-3	TRBJ2-1	many	TGTGCCAGCAGTTACGCGGGGGGACTAGCGGGGCCGCCAAGCTCCTACAATGAGCAGTTCTTC	CASSYAGGLAGPPSSYNEQFF
.	TRBV20-1	TRBJ2-7	many	TGCAGTGCCCAACGTCAGCCATCGACCTACGAGCAGTACTTC	CSAQRQPSTYEQYF
.	TRBV20-1	TRBJ1-1	many	TGCAGTGCTCACGGGCCCAAAGGGTCCACTGAAGCTTTCTTT	CSAHGPKGSTEAFF
.	TRBV7-8	TRBJ2-5	many	TGTGCCAGCAGCCCCTTGGTAGGGGAAGAGACCCAGTACTTC	CASSPLVGEETQYF
TRBD1	TRBV24-1	TRBJ1-1	few	TGTGCCACCAGTGATTTGGGCAGGGGGTCTGAAGCTTTCTTT	CATSDLGRGSEAFF
.	TRBV4-2	TRBJ2-5	.	TGTGCCAGCAGAGCAACAAGGTACCAAGAGACACAGTACTTC	CASRATRYQETQYF
.	TRBV7-6	TRBJ2-2	many	TGTGCCAGCAGCACACAGAACACCGGGGAGCTGTTTTTT	CASSTQNTGELFF
TRBD1	TRBV4-1	TRBJ2-7	many	TGCGCCAGCAGCCCTAGGCTCTGGACAGGGGCGACCTACGAGCAGTACTTC	CASSPRLWTGATYEQYF
TRBD1	TRBV12-3/TRBV12-4	TRBJ2-3	.	TGTGCCAGCAGTTTAGGCAGGGGGAGCACAGATACGCAGTATTTT	CASSLGRGSTDTQYF
TRBD1	TRBV6-1	TRBJ2-7	.	TGTGCCAGCCTCTCGGGACAGGATTACGAGCAGTACTTC	CASLSGQDYEQYF
.	TRBV18	TRBJ2-5	many	TGTGCCAGCTCACGGGCTAGCGAGACCCAGTACTTC	CASSRASETQYF
.	TRBV10-3	TRBJ2-3	many	TGTGCCATCAGTGATCGCAGGGGGCGTTCAAGCGGGAGTTTGGATACGCAGTATTTT	CAISDRRGRSSGSLDTQYF